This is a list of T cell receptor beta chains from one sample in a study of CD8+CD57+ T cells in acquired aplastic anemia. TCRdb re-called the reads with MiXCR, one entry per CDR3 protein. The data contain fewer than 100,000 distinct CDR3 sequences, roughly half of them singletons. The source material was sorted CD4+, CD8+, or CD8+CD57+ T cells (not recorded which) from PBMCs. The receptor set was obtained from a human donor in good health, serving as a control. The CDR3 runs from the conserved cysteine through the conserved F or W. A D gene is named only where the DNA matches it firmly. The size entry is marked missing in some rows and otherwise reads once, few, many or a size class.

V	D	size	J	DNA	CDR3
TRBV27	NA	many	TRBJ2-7	TGTGCCAGCAGTCCAGCAAGGGACTTACCCTACGAGCAGTACTTC	CASSPARDLPYEQYF
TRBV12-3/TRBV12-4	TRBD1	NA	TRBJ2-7	TGTGCCAGCGCAAAGACAGGGGGCACCTACGAGCAGTACTTC	CASAKTGGTYEQYF
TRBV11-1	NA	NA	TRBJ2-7	TGTGCCAGCAGCTTAGGAAAAGGGATACGCTCCTACGAGCAGTACTTC	CASSLGKGIRSYEQYF
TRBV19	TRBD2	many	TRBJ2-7	TGTGCCAGTAGTCTAGCGGGAGGGTTCTACGAGCAGTACTTC	CASSLAGGFYEQYF
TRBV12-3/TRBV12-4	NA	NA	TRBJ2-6	TGTGCCAGCTCGGAATATTCCGTCTCTGGGGCCAACGTCCTGACTTTC	CASSEYSVSGANVLTF
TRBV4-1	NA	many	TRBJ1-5	TGCGCCAGCAGCCAAGAAGTAAATCTTAGCAATCAGCCCCAGCATTTT	CASSQEVNLSNQPQHF
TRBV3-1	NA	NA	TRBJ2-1	TGTGCCAGCAGCCAAGATAGAGGCGGTCGCTACAATGAGCAGTTCTTC	CASSQDRGGRYNEQFF
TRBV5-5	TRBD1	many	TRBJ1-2	TGTGCCAGCACCCCCTTAGATTCGACAGGGTTGGAGGGCTACACCTTC	CASTPLDSTGLEGYTF
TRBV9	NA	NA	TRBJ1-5	TGTGCCAGCAGCCTAGGAGGGCAGGGTGGTCAGCCCCAGCATTTT	CASSLGGQGGQPQHF
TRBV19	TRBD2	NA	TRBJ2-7	TGTGCCAGTAGTATACAGGCTAGCGGGACCTACTACGAGCAGTACTTC	CASSIQASGTYYEQYF
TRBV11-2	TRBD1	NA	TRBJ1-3	TGTGCCAGCAGCTTAGAGGGACAGGCGCTGAGCTCTGGAAACACCATATATTTT	CASSLEGQALSSGNTIYF
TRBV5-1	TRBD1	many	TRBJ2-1	TGCGCCAGCAGTACTGGGACAGGAAAGTACAATGAGCAGTTCTTC	CASSTGTGKYNEQFF